The present TCR beta chain was sequenced within a study of T-cell reconstitution after alpha-beta-depleted transplantation in children. Study results and limitations: A year post-transplant, T-cell counts and diversity derived mostly from newly produced T cells. After transplant, at about two months, alpha-beta T cells were reportedly derived from several hundred expanded graft clones.

Unique molecular identifiers were incorporated into the prepared TCRbeta library. TCRdb analysed the PCR reads with MiXCR anew, one entry per CDR3 protein. The profile shows approximately 270,000 distinct CDR3 sequences, about 24% of them singletons. This clonotype was picked up many times. Its antigen remains unknown. Trimming pared 8 bases from V and 4 bases from J, leaving 14 bases between. The CDR3 length is 14 residues. Here the sequenced sample was PBMCs, mostly from graft donor cells, taken 360 days after TCRalphabeta/CD19-depleted stem cell transplant. The receptor comes from a female patient aged 2-9 years who had a stem cell transplant for congenital amegakaryocytic thrombocytopenia, so the T cells may come from the graft donor. The chain recombines TRBV12-3 or TRBV12-4 with TRBJ2-2; possible D gene TRBD2, 6 bases. In DNA, the CDR3 is TGTGCCAGCGCGCGGGGTAGCGGCACCGGGGAGCTGTTTTTT. Encoded protein: CASARGSGTGELFF.